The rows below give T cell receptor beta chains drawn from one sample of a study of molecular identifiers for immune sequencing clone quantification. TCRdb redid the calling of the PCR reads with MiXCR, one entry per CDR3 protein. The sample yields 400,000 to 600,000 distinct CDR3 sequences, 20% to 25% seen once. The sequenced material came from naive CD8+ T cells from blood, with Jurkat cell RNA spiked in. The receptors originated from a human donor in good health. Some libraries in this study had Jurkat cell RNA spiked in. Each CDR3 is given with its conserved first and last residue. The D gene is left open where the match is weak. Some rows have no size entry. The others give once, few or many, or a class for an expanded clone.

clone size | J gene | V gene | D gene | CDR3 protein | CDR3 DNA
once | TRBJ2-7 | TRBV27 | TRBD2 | CASSLRTGTSGLYEQYF | TGTGCCAGCAGTCTCCGAACCGGGACTAGCGGCCTGTACGAGCAGTACTTC
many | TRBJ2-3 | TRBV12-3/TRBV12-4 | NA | CASSPGQGIMFKTDTQYF | TGTGCCAGCAGTCCGGGGCAGGGGATAATGTTTAAGACAGATACGCAGTATTTT
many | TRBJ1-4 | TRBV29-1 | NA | CSVGGSGSNEKLFF | TGCAGCGTTGGGGGGTCGGGCTCTAATGAAAAACTGTTTTTT
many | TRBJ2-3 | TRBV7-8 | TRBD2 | CASSLARSGGAAWTDTQYF | TGTGCCAGCAGCTTAGCGCGTAGCGGGGGGGCCGCGTGGACAGATACGCAGTATTTT
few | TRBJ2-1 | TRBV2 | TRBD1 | CANSPQGNEQFF | TGTGCCAACTCCCCACAGGGGAATGAGCAGTTCTTC
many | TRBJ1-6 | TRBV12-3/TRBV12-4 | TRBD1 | CASSPGGSPLHF | TGTGCCAGCTCCCCAGGGGGTTCACCCCTCCACTTT
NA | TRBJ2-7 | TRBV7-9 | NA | CASSFGGNTYEQYF | TGTGCCAGCAGCTTTGGCGGAAATACCTACGAGCAGTACTTC
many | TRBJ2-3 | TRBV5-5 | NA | CASSAERTTDTQYF | TGTGCCAGCAGCGCGGAACGGACCACAGATACGCAGTATTTT
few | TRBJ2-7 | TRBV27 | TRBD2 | CASSTRGGREQYF | TGTGCCAGCAGTACCCGGGGGGGTCGCGAGCAGTACTTC
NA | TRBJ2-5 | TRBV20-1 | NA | CSATEPQDIIQETQYF | TGCAGTGCTACCGAGCCTCAGGATATTATCCAAGAGACCCAGTACTTC
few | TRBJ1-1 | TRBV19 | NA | CASSIDGRGEAFF | TGTGCCAGTAGTATAGATGGACGTGGTGAAGCTTTCTTT